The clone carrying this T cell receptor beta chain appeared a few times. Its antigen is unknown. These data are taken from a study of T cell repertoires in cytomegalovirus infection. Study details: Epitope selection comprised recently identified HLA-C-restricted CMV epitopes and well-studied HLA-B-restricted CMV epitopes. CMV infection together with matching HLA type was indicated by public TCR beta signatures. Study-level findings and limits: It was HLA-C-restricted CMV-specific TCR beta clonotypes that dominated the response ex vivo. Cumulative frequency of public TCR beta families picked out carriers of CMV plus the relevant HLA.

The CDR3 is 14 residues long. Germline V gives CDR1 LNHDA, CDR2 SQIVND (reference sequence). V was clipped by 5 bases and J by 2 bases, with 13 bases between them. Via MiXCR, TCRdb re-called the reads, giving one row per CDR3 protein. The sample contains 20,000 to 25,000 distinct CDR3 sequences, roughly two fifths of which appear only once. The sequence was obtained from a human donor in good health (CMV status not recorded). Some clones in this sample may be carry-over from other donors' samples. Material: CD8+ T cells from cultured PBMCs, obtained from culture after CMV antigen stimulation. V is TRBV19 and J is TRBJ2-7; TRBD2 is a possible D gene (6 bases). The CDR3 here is CASSPPGLPYEQYF. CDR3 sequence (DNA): TGTGCCAGTAGTCCCCCGGGACTGCCCTACGAGCAGTACTTC.